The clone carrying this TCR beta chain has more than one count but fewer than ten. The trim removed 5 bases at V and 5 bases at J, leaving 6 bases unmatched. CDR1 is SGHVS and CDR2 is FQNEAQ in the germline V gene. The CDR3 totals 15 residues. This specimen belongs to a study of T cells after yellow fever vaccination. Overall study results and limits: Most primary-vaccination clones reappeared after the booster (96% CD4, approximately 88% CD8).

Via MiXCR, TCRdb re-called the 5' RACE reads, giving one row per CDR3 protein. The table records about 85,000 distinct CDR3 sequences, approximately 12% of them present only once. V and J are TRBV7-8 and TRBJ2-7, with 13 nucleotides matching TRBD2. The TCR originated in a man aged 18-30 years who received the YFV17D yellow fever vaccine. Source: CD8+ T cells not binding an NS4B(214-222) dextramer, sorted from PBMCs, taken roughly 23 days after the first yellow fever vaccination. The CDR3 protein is CASSPQTSGGNEQYF. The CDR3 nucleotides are TGTGCCAGCAGCCCCCAGACTAGCGGGGGGAACGAGCAGTACTTC.